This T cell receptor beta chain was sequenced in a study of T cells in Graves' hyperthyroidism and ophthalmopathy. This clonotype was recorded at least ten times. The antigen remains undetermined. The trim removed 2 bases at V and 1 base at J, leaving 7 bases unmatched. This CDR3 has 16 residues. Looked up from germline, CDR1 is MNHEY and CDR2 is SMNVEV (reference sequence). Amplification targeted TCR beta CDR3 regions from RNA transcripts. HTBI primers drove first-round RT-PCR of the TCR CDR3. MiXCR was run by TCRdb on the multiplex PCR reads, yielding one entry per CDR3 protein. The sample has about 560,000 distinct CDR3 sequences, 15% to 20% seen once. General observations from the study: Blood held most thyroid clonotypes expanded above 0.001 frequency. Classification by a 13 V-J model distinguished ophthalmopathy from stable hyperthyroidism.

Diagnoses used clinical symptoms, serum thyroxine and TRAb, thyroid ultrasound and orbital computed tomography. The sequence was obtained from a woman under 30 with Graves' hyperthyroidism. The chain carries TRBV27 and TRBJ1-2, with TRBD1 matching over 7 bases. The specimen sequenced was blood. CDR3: CASSLRGQHYNYGYTF. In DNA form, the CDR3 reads TGTGCCAGCAGTTTAAGGGGACAGCATTATAACTATGGCTACACCTTC.